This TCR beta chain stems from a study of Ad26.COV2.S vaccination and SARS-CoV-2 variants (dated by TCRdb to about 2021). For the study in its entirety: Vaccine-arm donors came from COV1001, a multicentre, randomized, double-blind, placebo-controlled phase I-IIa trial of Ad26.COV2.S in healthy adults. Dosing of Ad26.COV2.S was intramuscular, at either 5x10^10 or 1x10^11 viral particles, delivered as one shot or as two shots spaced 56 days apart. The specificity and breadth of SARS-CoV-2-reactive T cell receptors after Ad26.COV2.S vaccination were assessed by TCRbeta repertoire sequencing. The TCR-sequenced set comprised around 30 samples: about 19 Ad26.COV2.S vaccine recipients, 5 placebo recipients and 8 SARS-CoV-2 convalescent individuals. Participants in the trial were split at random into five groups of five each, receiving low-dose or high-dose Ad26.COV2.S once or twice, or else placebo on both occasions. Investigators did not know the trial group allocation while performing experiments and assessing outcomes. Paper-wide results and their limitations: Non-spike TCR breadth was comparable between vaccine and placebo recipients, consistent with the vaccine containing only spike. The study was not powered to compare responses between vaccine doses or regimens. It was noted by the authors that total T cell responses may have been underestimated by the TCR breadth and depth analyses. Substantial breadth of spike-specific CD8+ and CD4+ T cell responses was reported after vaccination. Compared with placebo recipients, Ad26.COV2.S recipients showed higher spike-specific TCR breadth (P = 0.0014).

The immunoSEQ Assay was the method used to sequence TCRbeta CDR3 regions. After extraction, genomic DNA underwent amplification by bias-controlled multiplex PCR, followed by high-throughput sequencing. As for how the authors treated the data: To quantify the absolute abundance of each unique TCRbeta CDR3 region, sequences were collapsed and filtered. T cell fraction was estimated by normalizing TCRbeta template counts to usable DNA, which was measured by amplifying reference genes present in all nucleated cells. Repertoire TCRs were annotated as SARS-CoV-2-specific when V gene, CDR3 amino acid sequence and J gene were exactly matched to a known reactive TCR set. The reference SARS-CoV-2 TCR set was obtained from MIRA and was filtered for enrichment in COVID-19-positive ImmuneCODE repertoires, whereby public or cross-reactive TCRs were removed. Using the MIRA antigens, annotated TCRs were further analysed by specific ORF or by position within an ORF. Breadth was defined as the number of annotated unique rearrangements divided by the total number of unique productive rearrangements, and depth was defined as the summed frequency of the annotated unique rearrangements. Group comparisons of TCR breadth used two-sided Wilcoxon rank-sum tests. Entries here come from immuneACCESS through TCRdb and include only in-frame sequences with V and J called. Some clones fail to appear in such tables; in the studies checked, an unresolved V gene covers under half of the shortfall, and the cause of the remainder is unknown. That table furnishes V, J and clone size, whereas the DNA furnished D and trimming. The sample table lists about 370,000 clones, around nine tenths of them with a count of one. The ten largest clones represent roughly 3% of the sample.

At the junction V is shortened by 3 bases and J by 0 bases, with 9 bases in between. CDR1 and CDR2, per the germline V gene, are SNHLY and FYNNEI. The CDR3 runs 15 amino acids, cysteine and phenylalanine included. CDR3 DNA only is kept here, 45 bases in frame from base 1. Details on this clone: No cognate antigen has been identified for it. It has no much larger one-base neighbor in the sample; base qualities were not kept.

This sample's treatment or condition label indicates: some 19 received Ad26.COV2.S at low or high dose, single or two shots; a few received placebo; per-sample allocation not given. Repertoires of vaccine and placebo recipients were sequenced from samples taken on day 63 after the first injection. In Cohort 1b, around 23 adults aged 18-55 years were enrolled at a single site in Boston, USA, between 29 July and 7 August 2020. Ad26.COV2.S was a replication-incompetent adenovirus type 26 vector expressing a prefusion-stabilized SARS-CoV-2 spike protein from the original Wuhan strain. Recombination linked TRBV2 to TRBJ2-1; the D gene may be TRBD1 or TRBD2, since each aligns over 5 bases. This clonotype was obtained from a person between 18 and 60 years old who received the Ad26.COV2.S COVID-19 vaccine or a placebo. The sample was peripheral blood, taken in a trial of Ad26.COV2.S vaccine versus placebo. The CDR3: CASSDQGRSYNEQFF. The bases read TGTGCCAGCAGTGATCAGGGACGCTCCTACAATGAGCAGTTCTTC.